One sample yielded the 29 T cell receptor beta chains listed below, sequenced in a study of T cells in Graves' hyperthyroidism and ophthalmopathy. TCR beta CDR3 region amplification was performed from RNA transcripts. HTBI primers drove first-round RT-PCR of the TCR CDR3. TCRdb redid the calling of the multiplex PCR reads with MiXCR, one entry per CDR3 protein. The sample holds approximately 360,000 distinct CDR3 sequences, approximately 15% seen once. Sequencing was performed on blood. These receptor sequences come from a young woman with Graves' hyperthyroidism that later progressed to Graves' ophthalmopathy.

This clonotype has just one count. With a much larger clone just one base away, this may be a read error. This chain links TRBV7-9 with TRBJ2-7, with 8 nucleotides matching TRBD1. Trimming took 5 bases from V and 6 from J; bases not matched to a gene: 12. CDR1 SEHNR and CDR2 FQNEAQ come from the germline V gene (reference sequence). This CDR3 is built from 15 residues. The CDR3 region is CASSEGRTGLGEQYF. In nucleotides, the CDR3 is TGTGCCAGCAGCGAGGGCCGGACAGGGCTTGGCGAGCAGTACTTC.

This clonotype has a count of ten or more. This chain uses TRBV28 with TRBJ2-7; 15 bases align to TRBD2. This CDR3 is built from 15 residues. The germline gives CDR1 MDHEN, CDR2 SYDVKM. V shed 5 bases, J shed 6 bases, and the junction held 5 bases outside the gene matches. The DNA for the CDR3 is TGTGCCAGCAGTCCCTGGACTAGCGGGAGGGCCGAGCAGTACTTC. Translated: CASSPWTSGRAEQYF. The whole variable domain, filled in from reference TRBV28 and TRBJ2-7, reads DVKVTQSSRYLVKRTGEKVFLECVQDMDHENMFWYRQDPGLGLRLIYFSYDVKMKEKGDIPEGYSVSREKKERFSLILESASTNQTSMYLCASSPWTSGRAEQYFGPGTRLTVT.

This sequence joins TRBV20-1 and TRBJ2-7, with D possibly TRBD2 on 6 matching bases. Looked up from germline, CDR1 is DFQATT and CDR2 is SNEGSKA (reference sequence). CDR3 length: 10 amino acids. V shed 3 bases and J shed 9 bases, with 9 bases lying between them. For the CDR3, the DNA is TGCAGTGCTAGCCGGGAGCGGCAGTACTTC. This encodes CSASRERQYF.

This clonotype occurred many times. The chain couples TRBV20-1 to TRBJ1-1, with TRBD1 as a possible D gene (6 bases). The germline gives CDR1 DFQATT, CDR2 SNEGSKA (reference sequence). Trimming pared 1 base from V and 1 base from J, leaving 10 bases between. This CDR3 spans 14 amino acids. The CDR3 protein is CSARVRGPNTEAFF. The CDR3 nucleotides read TGCAGTGCTAGAGTCAGGGGCCCGAACACTGAAGCTTTCTTT.

The V call is TRBV6-1, the J call TRBJ1-4; TRBD1 aligns across 10 bases. This CDR3 region has 18 residues. From germline, CDR1 is MNHNS and CDR2 SASEGT. After removal of 0 bases from V and 0 bases from J, the junction contained 4 bases not matched to a gene. The CDR3 nucleotides are TGTGCCAGCAGTGAAGCCGGGACAGGGGTATCAACTAATGAAAAACTGTTTTTT. Amino acids: CASSEAGTGVSTNEKLFF.

The genes are TRBV9 and TRBJ2-7; D not certain. V was pared by 0 bases and J by 5 bases, with 9 bases between. The CDR3 has 13 residues. The germline CDR1 and CDR2 sequences are SGDLS and YYNGEE. DNA of the CDR3: TGTGCCAGCAGCGTAGGGGGTAGGAACGAGCAGTACTTC. Protein: CASSVGGRNEQYF.

The sample holds many counts of this clonotype. V and J are TRBV6-5 and TRBJ1-1, with 7 positions matching TRBD1. The germline gives CDR1 MNHEY, CDR2 SVGAGI. The CDR3 extends over 14 amino acids. The ends lost 2 bases at V and 4 bases at J; junction bases unmatched: 4. The CDR3 spells CASSYGQVTTEAFF. In DNA form, the CDR3 reads TGTGCCAGCAGTTACGGACAGGTTACCACTGAAGCTTTCTTT.

This sequence joins TRBV15 and TRBJ2-2; 7 bases align to TRBD2. The germline CDR1 and CDR2 sequences are LNHNV and YYDKDF (reference sequence). V lost 1 base to trimming and J lost 7 bases; unmatched junction nucleotides: 12. The CDR3 spans 17 residues. The CDR3 sequence is CATSRVFGAGPGGELFF. The CDR3 DNA is TGTGCCACCAGCAGAGTTTTTGGAGCGGGGCCCGGCGGGGAGCTGTTTTTT.

This clonotype was counted at least ten times. The genes are TRBV12-3 or TRBV12-4 and TRBJ1-1; TRBD1 aligns across 8 bases. Losses at the gene ends were 4 bases for V and 1 base for J; bases not matched to a gene: 14. The CDR3 has 18 residues. The DNA for the CDR3 is TGTGCCAGCAGTTCTTGGACAGGGCCCTGGTTGGGGAACACTGAAGCTTTCTTT. Its protein product is CASSSWTGPWLGNTEAFF.

This clonotype was seen many times. The V and J genes are TRBV7-8 and TRBJ2-5; D remains unclear. With 6 bases removed from V and 5 bases from J, the gap between germline ends came to 16 bases. Germline CDR1 SGHVS, CDR2 FQNEAQ. CDR3 size: 14 residues. The CDR3 region is CASRMRTIRETQYF. The CDR3 DNA sequence: TGTGCCAGCAGAATGCGGACCATCCGGGAGACCCAGTACTTC.

The V gene is TRBV4-3, the J gene TRBJ2-3, with D perhaps matching TRBD2 (5 bases). This CDR3 has 16 residues. Between the trimmed V and J ends, which lost 0 bases and 3 bases, there was a span of 13 bases. From germline, CDR1 is LGHNA and CDR2 YSLEER. CDR3 loop: CASSQDGSMKTDTQYF. The CDR3 DNA reads TGCGCCAGCAGCCAAGATGGGAGTATGAAAACAGATACGCAGTATTTT.

This rearrangement joins TRBV4-1 to TRBJ1-1, with D unresolved. The germline CDR1 and CDR2 sequences are MGHRA and YSYEKL. The V and J ends lost 1 base and 7 bases respectively, with 13 bases between them. This CDR3 region has 14 residues. The DNA of the CDR3 is TGCGCCAGCAGCCAAGTTGGTCAGTCTTATGAAGCTTTCTTT. The encoded protein is CASSQVGQSYEAFF.

The chain links TRBV28 to TRBJ1-1, with TRBD1 matching 9 bases. J gave up 2 bases and V 6 bases, and 7 bases lay outside the gene matches. This CDR3 contains 15 residues. CDR1 is MDHEN, CDR2 SYDVKM, per germline. The CDR3 DNA is TGTGCCAGCAGCGGGGAGACAGGGGGTAACACTGAAGCTTTCTTT. Protein sequence: CASSGETGGNTEAFF.

This clonotype has ten or more counts. The rearrangement joins TRBV29-1 to TRBJ2-5; D could derive from TRBD1 or TRBD2 (5 bases each). Trimming shortened V by 5 bases and J by 3 bases, and 13 bases separated the two germline ends. The CDR3 is 13 residues long. Germline lookup yields CDR1 SQVTM and CDR2 ANQGSEA. The CDR3 sequence is CSVTGTFKETQYF. The DNA for the CDR3 is TGCAGCGTTACCGGGACCTTCAAAGAGACCCAGTACTTC. Based on the CDR3 plus reference TRBV29-1 and TRBJ2-5, the full variable domain is SAVISQKPSRDICQRGTSLTIQCQVDSQVTMMFWYRQQPGQSLTLIATANQGSEATYESGFVIDKFPISRPNLTFSTLTVSNMSPEDSSIYLCSVTGTFKETQYFGPGTRLLVL.

The V call is TRBV11-3, the J call TRBJ2-7; D is tentatively TRBD1 or TRBD2 (5 bases each). Germline V gives CDR1 SGHNT, CDR2 YENEEA. The CDR3 length is 14 residues. V was pared by 5 bases and J by 3 bases, with 14 bases between. The CDR3 loop is CASSPGVGDYEQYF. The CDR3 nucleotides are TGTGCCAGCAGCCCCGGGGTGGGGGACTACGAGCAGTACTTC.

The table lists this clonotype with many counts. A junction boundary mismatches the germline segment, possibly from a read error. J is TRBJ2-2 and V is TRBV9; possible D gene TRBD1, 5 bases. There are 14 residues in the CDR3. Per germline, CDR1 SGDLS and CDR2 YYNGEE. Here the CDR3 DNA reads TGCGCCAGCAGCGTCGGACAGAACACCGGGGAGCTGTTTTTT. Amino acid sequence: CASSVGQNTGELFF.

This clonotype was seen more than once but under ten times. The chain joins TRBV7-9 to TRBJ2-1; the D is unclear. The CDR3 extends over 14 amino acids. Germline V gene sequence: CDR1 SEHNR, CDR2 FQNEAQ (reference sequence). The germline V and J ends were trimmed by 2 bases and 7 bases, with 12 bases remaining between them. CDR3 bases: TGTGCCAGCAGCTTAAATTACGAACTGAATGAGCAGTTCTTC. It yields the protein CASSLNYELNEQFF.

The chain has TRBV28 and TRBJ1-2; perhaps TRBD1 as D (6 bases). V was pared by 6 bases and J by 7 bases, with 18 bases between. Germline V gene lookup returns CDR1 MDHEN and CDR2 SYDVKM. This CDR3 has 14 amino acids. The chain's CDR3 is CASSPRPGASGYTF. Here the CDR3 DNA reads TGTGCCAGCAGCCCTCGCCCGGGGGCTTCTGGCTACACCTTC.

This clonotype was counted ten times or more. V and J are TRBV12-3 or TRBV12-4 and TRBJ2-3, with D possibly TRBD1 on 6 matching bases. The CDR3 runs 15 residues. Trimming pared 6 bases from V and 1 base from J, leaving 14 bases between. The CDR3 reads CASSSPGARTDTQYF. The CDR3 bases are TGTGCCAGCAGCTCCCCAGGGGCCCGCACAGATACGCAGTATTTT.

This clonotype was found a few times. A read error may produce the germline difference seen at one junction end. The V gene is TRBV5-1, the J gene TRBJ1-2; D is possibly TRBD1 (6 bases). Germline V gives CDR1 SGHRS, CDR2 YFSETQ. The CDR3 is made up of 13 amino acids. This CDR3 reads CTSSLEQGSGYTF. The CDR3 DNA reads TGCACCAGCAGCTTGGAACAGGGAAGTGGCTACACCTTC.

This clonotype came up many times. This chain uses TRBV11-2 with TRBJ2-1, with 10 bases aligning to TRBD2. The germline CDR1 and CDR2 sequences are SGHAT and FQNNGV. V dropped 3 bases and J dropped 5; count of bases not matched to a gene: 4. The CDR3 length is 15 residues. The CDR3 spells CASSFTSGADNEQFF. Written as DNA, the CDR3 is TGTGCCAGCAGCTTTACTAGCGGGGCAGACAATGAGCAGTTCTTC.

This chain links TRBV19 with TRBJ2-1, with 11 bases lining up with TRBD2. Germline assignment: CDR1 LNHDA and CDR2 SQIVND (reference sequence). Trimming took 3 bases from V and 0 from J; bases not matched to a gene: 16. This CDR3 is built from 21 residues. As DNA, the CDR3 is TGTGCCAGTAGTATTCGAATAGGACTAGCGGGTTACTTCGCCTCCTACAATGAGCAGTTCTTC. Its protein is CASSIRIGLAGYFASYNEQFF. Supplemented by reference TRBV19 and TRBJ2-1, the full variable domain reads DGGITQSPKYLFRKEGQNVTLSCEQNLNHDAMYWYRQDPGQGLRLIYYSQIVNDFQKGDIAEGYSVSREKKESFPLTVTSAQKNPTAFYLCASSIRIGLAGYFASYNEQFFGPGTRLTVL.

This clonotype was recorded at least ten times. The chain links TRBV7-2 to TRBJ2-7; D is uncertain. V lost 4 bases, J lost 5 bases, and 21 bases lay in between. Germline V lookup: CDR1 SGHTA, CDR2 FQGNSA. The CDR3 is 16 residues long. This chain's CDR3 is CASSSHNAYGVDEQYF. The CDR3 DNA reads TGTGCCAGCAGCTCCCATAACGCATACGGAGTTGACGAGCAGTACTTC.

This clonotype was counted ten times or more. The V call is TRBV18, the J call TRBJ2-1, with TRBD1 matching over 8 bases. This CDR3 has 16 residues. CDR1 and CDR2 (germline): KGHSH, LQKENI. V lost 0 bases to trimming and J lost 3 bases; unmatched junction nucleotides: 4. This CDR3 is CASSPPDRVYYNEQFF. For the CDR3, the DNA is TGTGCCAGCTCACCACCGGACAGGGTCTACTACAATGAGCAGTTCTTC.

This clonotype showed up just a few times. The genes are TRBV18 and TRBJ2-6, with D possibly being TRBD2 (5 bases). The CDR3 is 16 residues long. Germline CDR1 is KGHSH and CDR2 is LQKENI. The germline V and J ends were trimmed by 6 bases and 1 base, with 13 bases remaining between them. The CDR3 DNA follows: TGTGCCAGCTCCCGGGGTCCGGGTTCTGGGGCCAACGTCCTGACTTTC. This encodes CASSRGPGSGANVLTF.

The chain uses TRBV6-1 and TRBJ1-2, with TRBD1 as a possible D gene (5 bases). V was cut by 0 bases and J by 4 bases, with 21 bases left in between. Looked up from germline, CDR1 is MNHNS and CDR2 is SASEGT. The CDR3 loop spans 18 amino acids. In nucleotides, the CDR3 is TGTGCCAGCAGTGAAGCGCTGCCAATACTAGGGGTTTCCTATGGCTACACCTTC. This encodes CASSEALPILGVSYGYTF.

This clonotype was observed a few times. The chain joins TRBV12-5 to TRBJ1-2, with 8 bases matching TRBD1. The ends lost 0 bases at V and 0 bases at J; junction bases unmatched: 9. The CDR3 has 18 amino acids. Germline V CDR1 and CDR2: LGHNT, FRNRAP. The CDR3 nucleotides are TGTGCTAGTGGTTTGGTAAGGGGAGGACAGGGAGCTAACTATGGCTACACCTTC. Amino acid sequence: CASGLVRGGQGANYGYTF.

In this sample, this clonotype turned up many times. The J gene is TRBJ2-3, the V gene TRBV7-8; 9 nucleotides match TRBD1. This CDR3 has 16 amino acids. Germline-derived CDR1 and CDR2 are SGHVS and FQNEAQ. V was pared by 1 base and J by 4 bases, with 6 bases of the junction left unmatched. In DNA, the CDR3 is TGTGCCAGCAGCTTAGTGACGGGACAGGGCCCAGATACGCAGTATTTT. Translating gives CASSLVTGQGPDTQYF.

This clonotype was found many times. The rearrangement uses TRBV20-1 and TRBJ1-1; 7 nucleotides agree with TRBD1. CDR1 is DFQATT, CDR2 SNEGSKA, per germline (reference sequence). CDR3 size: 15 residues. V shed 5 bases and J 4 bases; nucleotides not matched to a gene: 13. The CDR3 region is CSAGGGGLFSTEAFF. The CDR3, as DNA: TGCAGTGCTGGGGGAGGGGGCTTGTTTAGCACTGAAGCTTTCTTT.